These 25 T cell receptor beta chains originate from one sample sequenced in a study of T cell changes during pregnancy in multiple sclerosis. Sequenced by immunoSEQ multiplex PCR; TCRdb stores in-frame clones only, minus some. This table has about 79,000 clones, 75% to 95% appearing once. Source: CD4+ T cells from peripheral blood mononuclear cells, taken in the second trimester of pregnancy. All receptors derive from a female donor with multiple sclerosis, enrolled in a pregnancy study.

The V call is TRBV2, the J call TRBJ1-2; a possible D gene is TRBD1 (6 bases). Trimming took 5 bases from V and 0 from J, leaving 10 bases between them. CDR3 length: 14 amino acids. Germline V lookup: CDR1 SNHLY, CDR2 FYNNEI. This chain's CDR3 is CASSPDSANYGYTF. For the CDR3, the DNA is TGTGCCAGCAGTCCGGACAGTGCTAACTATGGCTACACCTTC.

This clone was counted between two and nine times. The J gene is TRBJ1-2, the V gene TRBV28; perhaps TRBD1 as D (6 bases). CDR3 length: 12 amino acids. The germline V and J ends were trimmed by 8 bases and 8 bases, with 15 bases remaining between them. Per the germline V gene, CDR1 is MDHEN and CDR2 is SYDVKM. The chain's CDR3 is CASFTGGPGYTF. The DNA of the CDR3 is TGTGCCAGCTTTACGGGGGGCCCGGGCTACACCTTC.

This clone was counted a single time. The CDR3 DNA reads TGTGCCAGCAGCTTAGTCTTGATAGGGGGCAGCTATGGCTACACCTTC. Protein sequence: CASSLVLIGGSYGYTF. The V and J genes are TRBV7-9 and TRBJ1-2, with TRBD1 matching 7 bases. This CDR3 contains 16 residues. The V segment lost 1 base and the J segment 4 bases; nucleotides outside the gene matches: 9. Germline CDR1 and CDR2: SEHNR and FQNEAQ (reference sequence).

The CDR3 DNA reads TGCGCCAGCAGCCAAGACTTCGCGGGGCTCACAGATACGCAGTATTTT. Its protein is CASSQDFAGLTDTQYF. This rearrangement joins TRBV4-1 to TRBJ2-3; tentative D call: TRBD2 (6 bases). The V gene lost 0 bases and the J gene lost 2 bases, with 12 bases spanning the gap. Germline V gives CDR1 MGHRA, CDR2 YSYEKL. CDR3 length equals 16 residues.

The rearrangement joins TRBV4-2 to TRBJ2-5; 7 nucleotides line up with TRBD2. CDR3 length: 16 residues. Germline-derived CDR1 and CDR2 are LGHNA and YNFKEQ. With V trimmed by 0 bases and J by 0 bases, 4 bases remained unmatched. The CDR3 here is CASSQEGRGYQETQYF. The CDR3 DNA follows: TGTGCCAGCAGCCAAGAGGGGCGGGGGTACCAAGAGACCCAGTACTTC.

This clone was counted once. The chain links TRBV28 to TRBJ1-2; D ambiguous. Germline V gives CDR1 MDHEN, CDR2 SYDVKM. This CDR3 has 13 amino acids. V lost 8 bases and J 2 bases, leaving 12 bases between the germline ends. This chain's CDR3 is CASGGGSNYGYTF. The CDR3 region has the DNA TGTGCCAGCGGAGGAGGCTCCAACTATGGCTACACCTTC.

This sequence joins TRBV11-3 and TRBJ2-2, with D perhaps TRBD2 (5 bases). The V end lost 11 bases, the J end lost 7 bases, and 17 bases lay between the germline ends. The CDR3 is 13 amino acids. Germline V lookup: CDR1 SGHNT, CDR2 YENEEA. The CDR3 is CAASKEAIGELFF. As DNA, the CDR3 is TGTGCCGCCTCGAAGGAGGCGATCGGGGAGCTGTTTTTT. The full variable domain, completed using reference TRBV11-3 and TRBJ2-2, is EAGVVQSPRYKIIEKKQPVAFWCNPISGHNTLYWYLQNLGQGPELLIRYENEEAVDDSQLPKDRFSAERLKGVDSTLKIQPAELGDSAVYLCAASKEAIGELFFGEGSRLTVL.

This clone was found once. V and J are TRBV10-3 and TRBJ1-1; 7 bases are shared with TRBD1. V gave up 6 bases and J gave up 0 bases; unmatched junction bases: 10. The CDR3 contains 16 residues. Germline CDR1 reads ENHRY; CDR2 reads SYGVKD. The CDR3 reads CAIRPGQQQMNTEAFF. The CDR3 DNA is TGTGCCATCAGACCGGGACAGCAACAAATGAACACTGAAGCTTTCTTT.

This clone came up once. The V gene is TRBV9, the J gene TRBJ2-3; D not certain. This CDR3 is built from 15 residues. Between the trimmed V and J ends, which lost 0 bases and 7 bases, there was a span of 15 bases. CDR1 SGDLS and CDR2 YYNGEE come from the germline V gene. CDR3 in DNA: TGTGCCAGCAGCGTAGACGGCTCCGTACTATATACGCAGTATTTT. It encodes CASSVDGSVLYTQYF.

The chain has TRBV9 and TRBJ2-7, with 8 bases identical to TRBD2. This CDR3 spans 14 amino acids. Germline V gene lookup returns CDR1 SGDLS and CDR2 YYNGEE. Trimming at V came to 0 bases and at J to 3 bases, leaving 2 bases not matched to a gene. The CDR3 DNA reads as TGTGCCAGCAGCGTAGCCGGGGGGGGCTACGAGCAGTACTTC. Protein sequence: CASSVAGGGYEQYF. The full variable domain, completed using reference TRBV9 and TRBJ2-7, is DSGVTQTPKHLITATGQRVTLRCSPRSGDLSVYWYQQSLDQGLQFLIQYYNGEERAKGNILERFSAQQFPDLHSELNLSSLELGDSALYFCASSVAGGGYEQYFGPGTRLTVT.

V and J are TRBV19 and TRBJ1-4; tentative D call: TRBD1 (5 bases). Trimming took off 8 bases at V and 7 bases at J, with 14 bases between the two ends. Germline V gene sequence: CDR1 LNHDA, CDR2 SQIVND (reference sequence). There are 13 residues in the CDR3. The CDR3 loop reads CASGRDLGEKLFF. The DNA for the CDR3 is TGTGCCAGTGGCCGGGACTTAGGTGAAAAACTGTTTTTT. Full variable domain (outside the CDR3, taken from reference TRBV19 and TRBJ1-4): DGGITQSPKYLFRKEGQNVTLSCEQNLNHDAMYWYRQDPGQGLRLIYYSQIVNDFQKGDIAEGYSVSREKKESFPLTVTSAQKNPTAFYLCASGRDLGEKLFFGSGTQLSVL.

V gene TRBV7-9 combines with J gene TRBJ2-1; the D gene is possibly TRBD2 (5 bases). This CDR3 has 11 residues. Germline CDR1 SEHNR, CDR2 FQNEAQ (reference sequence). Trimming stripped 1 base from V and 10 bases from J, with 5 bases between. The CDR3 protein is CASSLVAEQFF. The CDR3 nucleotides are TGTGCCAGCAGCTTAGTAGCGGAGCAGTTCTTC. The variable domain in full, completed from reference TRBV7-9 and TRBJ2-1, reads DTGVSQNPRHKITKRGQNVTFRCDPISEHNRLYWYRQTLGQGPEFLTYFQNEAQLEKSRLLSDRFSAERPKGSFSTLEIQRTEQGDSAMYLCASSLVAEQFFGPGTRLTVL.

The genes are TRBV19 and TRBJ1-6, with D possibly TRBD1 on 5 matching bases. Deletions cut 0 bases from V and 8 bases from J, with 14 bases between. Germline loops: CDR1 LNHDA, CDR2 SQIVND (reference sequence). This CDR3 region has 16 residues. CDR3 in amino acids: CASSIEGVPGDSPLHF. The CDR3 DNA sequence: TGTGCCAGTAGTATAGAAGGGGTACCTGGAGATTCACCCCTCCACTTT. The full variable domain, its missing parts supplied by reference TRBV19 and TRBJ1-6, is DGGITQSPKYLFRKEGQNVTLSCEQNLNHDAMYWYRQDPGQGLRLIYYSQIVNDFQKGDIAEGYSVSREKKESFPLTVTSAQKNPTAFYLCASSIEGVPGDSPLHFGNGTRLTVT.

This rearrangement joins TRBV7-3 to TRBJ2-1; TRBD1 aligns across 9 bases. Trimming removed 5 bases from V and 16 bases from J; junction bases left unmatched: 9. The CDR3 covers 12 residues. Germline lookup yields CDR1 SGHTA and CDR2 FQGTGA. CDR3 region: CASSLGTGTFFF. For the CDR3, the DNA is TGTGCCAGCAGCCTCGGGACAGGGACTTTTTTCTTC.

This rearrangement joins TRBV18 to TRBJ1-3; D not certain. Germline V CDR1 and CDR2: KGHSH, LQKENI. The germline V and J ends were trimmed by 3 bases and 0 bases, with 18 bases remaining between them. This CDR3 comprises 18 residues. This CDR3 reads CASSPGFRRANSGNTIYF. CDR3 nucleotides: TGTGCCAGCTCACCGGGATTTCGGCGGGCAAACTCTGGAAACACCATATATTTT. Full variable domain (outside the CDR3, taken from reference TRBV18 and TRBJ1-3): NAGVMQNPRHLVRRRGQEARLRCSPMKGHSHVYWYRQLPEEGLKFMVYLQKENIIDESGMPKERFSAEFPKEGPSILRIQQVVRGDSAAYFCASSPGFRRANSGNTIYFGEGSWLTVV.

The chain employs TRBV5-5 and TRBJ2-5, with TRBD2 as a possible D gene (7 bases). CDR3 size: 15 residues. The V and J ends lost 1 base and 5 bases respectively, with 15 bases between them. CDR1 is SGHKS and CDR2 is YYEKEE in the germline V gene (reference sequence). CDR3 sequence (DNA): TGTGCCAGCAGCTTGAGGACAAAGGGGGGGGAGACCCAGTACTTC. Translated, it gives CASSLRTKGGETQYF.

The CDR3 nucleotides are TGTGCCAGCAGCCAAGGAGATTCCTTAGCCAAAAACATTCAGTACTTC. This codes for CASSQGDSLAKNIQYF. The chain recombines TRBV4-2 with TRBJ2-4; no firm D call. V was clipped by 1 base and J by 0 bases, with 10 bases between them. Germline lookup yields CDR1 LGHNA and CDR2 YNFKEQ. CDR3 length: 16 amino acids.

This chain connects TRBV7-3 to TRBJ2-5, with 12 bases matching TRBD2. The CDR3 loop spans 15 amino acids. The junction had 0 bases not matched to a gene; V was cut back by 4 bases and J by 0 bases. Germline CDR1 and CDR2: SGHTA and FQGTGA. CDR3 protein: CASSSSGGDQETQYF. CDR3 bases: TGTGCCAGCAGCTCTAGCGGGGGGGACCAAGAGACCCAGTACTTC.

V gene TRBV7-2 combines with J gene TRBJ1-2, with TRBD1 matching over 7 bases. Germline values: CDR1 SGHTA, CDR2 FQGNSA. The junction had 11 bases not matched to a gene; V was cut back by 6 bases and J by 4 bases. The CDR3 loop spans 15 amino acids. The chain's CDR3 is CASSKPGQPPYGYTF. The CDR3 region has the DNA TGTGCCAGCAGTAAACCGGGACAGCCCCCCTATGGCTACACCTTC.

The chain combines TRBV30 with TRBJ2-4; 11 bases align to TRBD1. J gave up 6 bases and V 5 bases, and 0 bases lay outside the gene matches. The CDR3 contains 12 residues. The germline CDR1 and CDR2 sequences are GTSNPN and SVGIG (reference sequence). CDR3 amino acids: CAWGTGGNIQYF. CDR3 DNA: TGTGCCTGGGGGACAGGGGGAAACATTCAGTACTTC.

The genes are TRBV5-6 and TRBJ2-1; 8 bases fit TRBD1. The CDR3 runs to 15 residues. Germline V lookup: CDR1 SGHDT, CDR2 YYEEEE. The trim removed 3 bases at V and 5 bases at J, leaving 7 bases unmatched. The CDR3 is CASSSRTGWNNEQFF. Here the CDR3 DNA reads TGTGCCAGCAGCTCCAGGACAGGGTGGAACAATGAGCAGTTCTTC. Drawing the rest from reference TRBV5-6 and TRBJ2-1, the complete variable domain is DAGVTQSPTHLIKTRGQQVTLRCSPKSGHDTVSWYQQALGQGPQFIFQYYEEEERQRGNFPDRFSGHQFPNYSSELNVNALLLGDSALYLCASSSRTGWNNEQFFGPGTRLTVL.

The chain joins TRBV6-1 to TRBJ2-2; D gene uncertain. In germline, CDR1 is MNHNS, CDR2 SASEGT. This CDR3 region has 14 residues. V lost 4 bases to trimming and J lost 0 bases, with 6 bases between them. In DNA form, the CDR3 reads TGTGCCAGCAGTGGAAACACGAACACCGGGGAGCTGTTTTTT. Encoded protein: CASSGNTNTGELFF.

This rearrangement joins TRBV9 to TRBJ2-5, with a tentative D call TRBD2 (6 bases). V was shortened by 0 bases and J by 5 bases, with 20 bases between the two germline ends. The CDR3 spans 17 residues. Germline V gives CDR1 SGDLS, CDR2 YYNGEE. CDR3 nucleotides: TGTGCCAGCAGCGTAGCTACTGGGCAGGGAGGTCGGGAGACCCAGTACTTC. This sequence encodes CASSVATGQGGRETQYF.

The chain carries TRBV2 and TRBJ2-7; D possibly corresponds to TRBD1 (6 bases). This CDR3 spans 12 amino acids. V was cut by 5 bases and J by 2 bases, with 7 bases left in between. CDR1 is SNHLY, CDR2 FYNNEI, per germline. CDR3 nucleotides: TGTGCCAGCAGTACAGGGCCCTACGAGCAGTACTTC. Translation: CASSTGPYEQYF.

The CDR3 loop is CASSQKLATSTDTQYF. The CDR3 DNA is TGCGCCAGCAGCCAAAAGCTAGCGACTAGCACAGATACGCAGTATTTT. The J gene is TRBJ2-3, the V gene TRBV4-1, with D perhaps matching TRBD2 (6 bases). Germline lookup yields CDR1 MGHRA and CDR2 YSYEKL. The CDR3 totals 16 residues. Trimming left V 2 bases short and J 0 bases short, with 12 bases between.